The 27 T cell receptor beta chains listed next were all sequenced from one sample in a study of shared clonotypes between healthy human individuals. CD45RO-negative CD8 cells positively selected for CCR7 made up the naive population, which excluded terminally differentiated effector memory CD45RA+ cells. The table came from immunoSEQ multiplex PCR; TCRdb's copy has only in-frame clones and leaves some out. The sample carries millions of clones, approximately 94% recorded once. Specimen: naive CD8+ T cells sorted from blood. The receptors here all came from a man between 18 and 29 years old in good health.

The chain employs TRBV19 and TRBJ1-5; D unresolved. This CDR3 is 15 amino acids long. Germline CDR1 reads LNHDA; CDR2 reads SQIVND (reference sequence). The V end lost 8 bases, the J end lost 0 bases, and 14 bases lay between the germline ends. The CDR3 sequence is CASLPTVYSNQPQHF. The CDR3 coding sequence is TGTGCCAGTCTCCCGACGGTGTATAGCAATCAGCCCCAGCATTTT.

The chain has TRBV6-1 and TRBJ2-1; no firm D call. Trimming left V 3 bases short and J 3 bases short, with 9 bases between. The CDR3 length is 14 residues. Germline V gives CDR1 MNHNS, CDR2 SASEGT. This chain's CDR3 is CASSDLAGYNEQFF. CDR3 DNA sequence: TGTGCCAGCAGTGATCTGGCAGGCTACAATGAGCAGTTCTTC.

CDR3 sequence: CASSLVPGQSEAFF. The CDR3 DNA follows: TGTGCCAGCAGCTTAGTTCCGGGACAGAGTGAAGCTTTCTTT. The V and J genes are TRBV11-2 and TRBJ1-1, with 7 bases matching TRBD1. V dropped 1 base and J dropped 7; count of bases not matched to a gene: 6. CDR1 and CDR2 from the germline V gene are SGHAT and FQNNGV. The CDR3 is made up of 14 amino acids.

This rearrangement joins TRBV9 to TRBJ2-1; D is uncertain. The CDR3 runs to 12 residues. With 4 bases removed from V and 5 bases from J, the gap between germline ends came to 7 bases. Germline CDR1 reads SGDLS; CDR2 reads YYNGEE. The CDR3, as DNA: TGTGCCAGCAGCCAGAGGAACAATGAGCAGTTCTTC. Amino acids: CASSQRNNEQFF.

This clone was observed once. J is TRBJ2-1 and V is TRBV6-5; 10 bases are shared with TRBD2. The J segment lost 3 bases and the V segment lost 5 bases, leaving 4 bases of the junction unmatched. The CDR3 consists of 15 residues. The germline V gene encodes CDR1 MNHEY and CDR2 SVGAGI. The CDR3, as DNA: TGTGCCAGCAGTCTAGCGGGAGCAGACTACAATGAGCAGTTCTTC. Translating it yields CASSLAGADYNEQFF.

J is TRBJ2-7 and V is TRBV6-1; TRBD1 matches at 9 bases. J was trimmed by 2 bases and V by 4 bases; bases with no gene match: 3. CDR3 size: 14 residues. CDR1 is MNHNS and CDR2 is SASEGT in the germline V gene. Here the CDR3 reads CASSVWTGAYEQYF. As DNA, the CDR3 is TGTGCCAGCAGTGTCTGGACAGGGGCCTACGAGCAGTACTTC.

The chain is built from TRBV7-8 and TRBJ2-1; 7 positions match TRBD1. Germline CDR1 is SGHVS and CDR2 is FQNEAQ. Unmatched junction bases numbered 5, after V lost 1 base and J lost 5 bases. The CDR3 has 15 amino acids. The CDR3 reads CASSLEAGTDNEQFF. The CDR3, as DNA: TGTGCCAGCAGCTTAGAGGCCGGGACAGACAATGAGCAGTTCTTC.

The table lists this clone with a count of one. This rearrangement joins TRBV15 to TRBJ1-1; D not certain. The CDR3 is 15 residues long. Germline assignment: CDR1 LNHNV and CDR2 YYDKDF (reference sequence). V was trimmed by 4 bases and J by 1 base, leaving 13 bases between them. The CDR3 DNA reads as TGTGCCACCAGCACCCCGGAAGGCCAGAACACTGAAGCTTTCTTT. Translation gives CATSTPEGQNTEAFF. Complete variable domain (other parts from reference TRBV15 and TRBJ1-1): DAMVIQNPRYQVTQFGKPVTLSCSQTLNHNVMYWYQQKSSQAPKLLFHYYDKDFNNEADTPDNFQSRRPNTSFCFLDIRSPGLGDTAMYLCATSTPEGQNTEAFFGQGTRLTVV.

This chain uses TRBV7-6 with TRBJ2-2; 9 positions match TRBD1. CDR1 and CDR2 from the germline V gene are SGHVS and FNYEAQ. CDR3 length: 15 amino acids. Germline trimming cut 4 bases from V and 7 bases from J; bases unmatched to any gene: 7. CDR3 DNA sequence: TGTGCCAGCAGCTCCCGGGACAGGGACGGCGGGGAGCTGTTTTTT. Translation: CASSSRDRDGGELFF.

With regard to this clone: This may stem from a read error, because a much larger clone lies one nucleotide away. The chain couples TRBV6-5 to TRBJ1-5; no clear D. Germline V gene data show CDR1 as MNHEY and CDR2 as SVGAGI. This CDR3 is built from 12 residues. V lost 2 bases to trimming and J lost 5 bases, with 4 bases between them. The CDR3: CASSYHDQPQHF. The CDR3 bases are TGTGCCAGCAGTTACCACGATCAGCCCCAGCATTTT.

V gene TRBV4-3 combines with J gene TRBJ1-1, with D possibly TRBD1 on 5 matching bases. The ends were cut back, 0 bases at V and 7 bases at J, with 12 bases in the middle. The CDR3 loop spans 14 amino acids. Germline V gives CDR1 LGHNA, CDR2 YSLEER. The CDR3 protein is CASSQDRGDREAFF. CDR3 coding DNA: TGCGCCAGCAGCCAAGATCGAGGGGATCGTGAAGCTTTCTTT.

The chain couples TRBV19 to TRBJ1-6; 7 positions match TRBD1. The CDR3 spans 14 residues. V lost 5 bases, J lost 5 bases, and 3 bases stayed unmatched. Germline CDR1 and CDR2: LNHDA and SQIVND (reference sequence). The CDR3 DNA reads TGTGCCAGTAGTTACGGGACAGATAATTCACCCCTCCACTTT. Translated, it gives CASSYGTDNSPLHF.

The chain uses TRBV19 and TRBJ2-1; possibly TRBD1 for D (6 bases). The CDR3 spans 14 residues. V lost 6 bases, J lost 2 bases, and 11 bases lay in between. CDR1 and CDR2 (germline): LNHDA, SQIVND (reference sequence). This chain's CDR3 is CASSPRGPYNEQFF. The CDR3 bases are TGTGCCAGTAGCCCCAGGGGCCCCTACAATGAGCAGTTCTTC.

The chain uses TRBV6-1 and TRBJ2-2, with D possibly TRBD1 on 6 matching bases. The CDR3 is 16 amino acids. Trimming removed 3 bases from V and 6 bases from J, with 17 bases in between. Germline CDR1 MNHNS, CDR2 SASEGT. The CDR3 DNA follows: TGTGCCAGCAGTGAGGCCGGCAGGGGATTATCCGGGGAGCTGTTTTTT. Its protein is CASSEAGRGLSGELFF.

The CDR3 region has the DNA TGTGCCAGCAGCTTAGAGTGGTTAGCGGCGTACCAAGAGACCCAGTACTTC. Translating it yields CASSLEWLAAYQETQYF. The chain employs TRBV7-2 and TRBJ2-5; D might be TRBD2 (6 bases). With 1 base removed from V and 0 bases from J, the gap between germline ends came to 15 bases. Germline V gives CDR1 SGHTA, CDR2 FQGNSA. CDR3 length: 17 residues.

The chain carries TRBV9 and TRBJ2-1, with D possibly TRBD2 on 6 matching bases. The CDR3 contains 15 residues. CDR1 SGDLS and CDR2 YYNGEE come from the germline V gene. V lost 3 bases and J 3 bases, leaving 13 bases between the germline ends. CDR3 loop: CASSALADVYNEQFF. The CDR3, as DNA: TGTGCCAGCAGCGCCTTAGCGGACGTCTACAATGAGCAGTTCTTC.

The chain recombines TRBV30 with TRBJ1-5, with D maybe TRBD1 (5 bases). The CDR3 consists of 16 residues. Per the germline V gene, CDR1 is GTSNPN and CDR2 is SVGIG (reference sequence). The V end lost 0 bases, the J end lost 0 bases, and 12 bases lay between the germline ends. CDR3 coding DNA: TGTGCCTGGAGTGTCTCCGGGGCCTATAGCAATCAGCCCCAGCATTTT. This encodes CAWSVSGAYSNQPQHF.

This rearrangement joins TRBV30 to TRBJ2-1; 9 bases agree with TRBD2. Germline values: CDR1 GTSNPN, CDR2 SVGIG (reference sequence). The length of the CDR3 is 15 residues. Germline trimming cut 2 bases from V and 6 bases from J; bases unmatched to any gene: 8. The CDR3 is CAWSIGTSLSNEQFF. The CDR3 DNA sequence: TGTGCCTGGAGTATAGGGACTAGCCTGTCCAATGAGCAGTTCTTC.

This chain uses TRBV7-9 with TRBJ1-1; D not resolved. V was shortened by 7 bases and J by 0 bases, with 9 bases between the two germline ends. The CDR3 consists of 13 residues. Germline V CDR1 and CDR2: SEHNR, FQNEAQ (reference sequence). The CDR3, as DNA: TGTGCCAGCACAGCTGCGTTGAACACTGAAGCTTTCTTT. This translates into CASTAALNTEAFF.

The J gene is TRBJ2-6, the V gene TRBV6-1; D not certain. V was pared by 8 bases and J by 3 bases, with 8 bases between. CDR3 length: 13 residues. The germline CDR1 and CDR2 sequences are MNHNS and SASEGT. The DNA for the CDR3 is TGTGCCAGCTTTAACTATGGGGCCAACGTCCTGACTTTC. This sequence encodes CASFNYGANVLTF.

The rearrangement links TRBV6-5 to TRBJ2-7; D is perhaps TRBD2 (6 bases). V lost 0 bases to trimming and J lost 4 bases, with 16 bases between them. Germline V lookup: CDR1 MNHEY, CDR2 SVGAGI. The CDR3 sequence is 16 residues long. The CDR3: CASSYSISGAGYEQYF. The CDR3 DNA follows: TGTGCCAGCAGTTACTCGATTAGCGGTGCGGGGTACGAGCAGTACTTC.

V is TRBV13 and J is TRBJ2-1; perhaps TRBD2 as D (7 bases). Trimming removed 1 base from V and 4 bases from J, with 17 bases in between. This CDR3 spans 17 amino acids. From germline, CDR1 is PRHDT and CDR2 FYEKMQ (reference sequence). DNA for the CDR3: TGTGCCAGCAGCTTAGATGACGGCGGGGGCCCTTACAATGAGCAGTTCTTC. It is translated as CASSLDDGGGPYNEQFF.

This chain joins TRBV4-3 and TRBJ2-1; D not resolved. The CDR3 extends over 12 amino acids. From germline, CDR1 is LGHNA and CDR2 YSLEER. The ends were cut back, 3 bases at V and 5 bases at J, with 5 bases in the middle. CDR3 in DNA: TGCGCCAGCAGCCACTTAAACAATGAGCAGTTCTTC. It encodes CASSHLNNEQFF.

The J gene is TRBJ2-3, the V gene TRBV13, with TRBD2 matching over 7 bases. With 5 bases clipped from V and 0 bases from J, the junction kept 5 bases outside the gene matches. The CDR3 runs to 15 residues. CDR1 and CDR2 (germline): PRHDT, FYEKMQ (reference sequence). CDR3: CASSASGTSTDTQYF. The CDR3 DNA reads as TGTGCCAGCAGCGCCAGCGGGACTAGCACAGATACGCAGTATTTT.

This chain joins TRBV27 and TRBJ1-1; TRBD1 might be the D (6 bases). V was clipped by 7 bases and J by 6 bases, with 18 bases between them. The CDR3 runs to 14 residues. CDR1 is MNHEY and CDR2 is SMNVEV in the germline V gene (reference sequence). CDR3 in amino acids: CASKTSGHLAEAFF. Written as DNA, the CDR3 is TGTGCCAGCAAGACCTCGGGACACCTCGCTGAAGCTTTCTTT.

The table lists this clone with a count of one. The gene calls are TRBV4-3 and TRBJ1-1; D is ambiguous. Trimming removed 4 bases from V and 1 base from J, with 7 bases in between. This CDR3 spans 13 amino acids. CDR1 is LGHNA, CDR2 YSLEER, per germline. The CDR3 protein is CASSLRENTEAFF. The CDR3 DNA sequence: TGCGCCAGCAGCCTACGGGAGAACACTGAAGCTTTCTTT.

The chain joins TRBV10-2 to TRBJ2-7, with 10 nucleotides matching TRBD2. The V segment lost 4 bases and the J segment 6 bases; nucleotides outside the gene matches: 6. This CDR3 has 14 amino acids. Per germline, CDR1 WSHSY and CDR2 SAAADI. The CDR3 sequence: CASSASSGSSEQYF. The CDR3 nucleotides read TGCGCCAGCAGTGCTTCTAGCGGGAGTAGCGAGCAGTACTTC.